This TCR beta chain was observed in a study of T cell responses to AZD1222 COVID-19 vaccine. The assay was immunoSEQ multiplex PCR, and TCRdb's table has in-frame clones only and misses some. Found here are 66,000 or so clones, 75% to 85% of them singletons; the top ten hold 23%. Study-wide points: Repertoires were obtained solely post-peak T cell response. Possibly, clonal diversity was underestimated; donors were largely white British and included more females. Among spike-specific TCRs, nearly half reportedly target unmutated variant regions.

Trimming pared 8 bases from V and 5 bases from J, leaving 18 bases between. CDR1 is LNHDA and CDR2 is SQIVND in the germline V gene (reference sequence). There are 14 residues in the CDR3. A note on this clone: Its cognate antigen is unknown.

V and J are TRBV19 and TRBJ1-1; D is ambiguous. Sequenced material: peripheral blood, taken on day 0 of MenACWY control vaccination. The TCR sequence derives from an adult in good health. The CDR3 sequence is CASLNHFGETEAFF. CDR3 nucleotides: TGTGCCAGTTTAAACCATTTCGGGGAGACTGAAGCTTTCTTT.